A selection of T cell receptor beta chains follows, all from one sample in a study of immune evolution from preneoplasia to lung adenocarcinoma. Assay used: immunoSEQ multiplex PCR; TCRdb lists only in-frame clones, some missing. The data contain fewer than 5,000 clones, 86% of them singletons. Input material: FFPE minimally invasive lung adenocarcinoma tissue. The receptors derive from a donor at least 70 years old with lung adenocarcinoma. Both conserved end residues are part of each CDR3. A D gene is named only where the DNA matches it firmly. Clone size is not always given. Where it is, it says once, few, many or a class for expanded clones.

v_gene	d_gene	abundance	j_gene	CDR3nt	CDR3aa
TRBV9	.	.	TRBJ1-2	TGTGCCAGCAGCGCTGGACCGGGTCCTCTAACGGGTGGCTACACCTTC	CASSAGPGPLTGGYTF
TRBV19	TRBD1	.	TRBJ2-7	TGTGCCAGTAGTATACAGGGGGCGACGAACGAGCAGTACTTC	CASSIQGATNEQYF
TRBV27	.	.	TRBJ2-7	TGTGCCAGCAGTTCCCTTGTTGGCGAGCAGTACTTC	CASSSLVGEQYF
TRBV6-4	.	.	TRBJ1-2	TGTGCCAGCAGTGTTGAGGGAGCTGCCAGTGGCTACACCTTC	CASSVEGAASGYTF
TRBV12-1	.	.	TRBJ2-1	TGTGCCAGCAGCCCAGTCCCGGGACTAGCGGGAGGGCCTCAGAATGAGCAGTTCTTC	CASSPVPGLAGGPQNEQFF
TRBV9	TRBD1	once	TRBJ1-3	TGTGCCAGCAGCGAGCACCGGACAGGGGCGCGGGGAAACACCATATATTTT	CASSEHRTGARGNTIYF
TRBV2	.	.	TRBJ1-2	TGTGCCAGCAGTGTGGGTCGAAACTATGGCTACACCTTC	CASSVGRNYGYTF
TRBV18	.	.	TRBJ2-2	TGTGCCAGCTCAACGGACGGATTCAACACCGGGGAGCTGTTTTTT	CASSTDGFNTGELFF
TRBV5-1	TRBD2	few	TRBJ2-6	TGCGCCAGCAGCAAATTACCTAGCGGTATCTCTGGGGCCAACGTCCTGACTTTC	CASSKLPSGISGANVLTF
TRBV5-1	TRBD1	.	TRBJ2-7	TGCGCCACCGGACAGGGGCCCTCGGAGGGGGAGCAGTACTTC	CATGQGPSEGEQYF
TRBV6-1	.	.	TRBJ1-4	TGTGCCAGCAGTGGTGGAGGAGAGGGTGAAAAACTGTTTTTT	CASSGGGEGEKLFF
TRBV6-5	.	once	TRBJ1-5	TGTGCCAGCAGTTACTCGCCCAGGGGTGGTCAGCCCCAGCATTTT	CASSYSPRGGQPQHF
TRBV11-2	.	.	TRBJ1-1	TGTGCCAGCAGCTTATCGGGGCTTCTCACTGAAGCTTTCTTT	CASSLSGLLTEAFF
TRBV27	.	.	TRBJ1-1	TGTGCCAGCAGTCCTACTCTTACGGAGTACACTGAAGCTTTCTTT	CASSPTLTEYTEAFF
TRBV7-9	TRBD2	.	TRBJ2-1	TGTGCCAGCAGCTCAATAGCGGGGCTTAATGAGCAGTTCTTC	CASSSIAGLNEQFF
TRBV6-6	TRBD2	once	TRBJ2-7	TGTGCCAGCAGTAGCCGAGGCCGGGAGGGCCCTCGTGAGCAGTACTTC	CASSSRGREGPREQYF
TRBV29-1	.	.	TRBJ2-7	TGCAGCGTAGGGAGTGTCTACGAGCAGTACTTC	CSVGSVYEQYF
TRBV18	TRBD2	.	TRBJ2-5	TGTGCCAGCTCGGACGTGGCGGGAGGGCGTGAGACCCAGTACTTC	CASSDVAGGRETQYF
TRBV14	TRBD2	.	TRBJ2-3	TGTGCCAGCAGCCAAATTAGCGGGAGCATCGCCGTAGATACGCAGTATTTT	CASSQISGSIAVDTQYF
TRBV5-4	.	.	TRBJ1-2	TGTGCCAGCAGCTTAGAATCAGGGATAAACTATGGCTACACCTTC	CASSLESGINYGYTF
TRBV19	.	few	TRBJ1-2	TGTGCCAGTAGTGAACCGGGACATACCTATGGCTACACCTTC	CASSEPGHTYGYTF
TRBV7-9	TRBD2	.	TRBJ2-1	TGTGCCAGCAGCTCTAGCGGGAGCGATGAGCAGTTCTTC	CASSSSGSDEQFF
TRBV7-2	.	few	TRBJ1-5	TGTGCCAGCAGCTCAGGGATGGGGCAGCCCCAGCATTTT	CASSSGMGQPQHF
TRBV9	.	.	TRBJ1-2	TGTGCCAGCAGCGTAGGGGAGTGGGCATCAAACTATGGCTACACCTTC	CASSVGEWASNYGYTF
TRBV19	TRBD2	.	TRBJ2-1	TGTGCCAGTAGTAGTAACTCGGGAGGGCCGGGTTACAATGAGCAGTTCTTC	CASSSNSGGPGYNEQFF
TRBV15	TRBD1	.	TRBJ2-1	TGTGCCACCATGACCGACCAAGGGACAGCCGGCAATGAGCAGTTCTTC	CATMTDQGTAGNEQFF
TRBV6-6	.	.	TRBJ1-5	TGTGCCAGCAGAAACCGGGGGGATAGCAATCAGCCCCAGCATTTT	CASRNRGDSNQPQHF
TRBV10-3	.	.	TRBJ2-3	TGTGCCATCAGTGCGGGCGGGCCAGATACGCAGTATTTT	CAISAGGPDTQYF
TRBV18	.	.	TRBJ2-2	TGTGCCAGCTCACCACAGGGGCGGACCGGGGAGCTGTTTTTT	CASSPQGRTGELFF
TRBV10-3	TRBD1	.	TRBJ2-5	TGTGCCATCAGTGGAGGGACAGGGGTGCAAGAGACCCAGTACTTC	CAISGGTGVQETQYF
TRBV6-6	.	.	TRBJ2-3	TGTGCCAGCAGTTACGTTGGAGATACGCAGTATTTT	CASSYVGDTQYF
TRBV11-2	.	.	TRBJ1-4	TGTGCCAGCAGCTCCGCAGGAACTGGTGAAAAACTGTTTTTT	CASSSAGTGEKLFF
TRBV5-1	.	.	TRBJ1-1	TGCGCCAGCAGCCGAGAGGGGGGCATGCAGGGTGACACTGAAGCTTTCTTT	CASSREGGMQGDTEAFF
TRBV30	TRBD2	.	TRBJ2-3	TGTGCCTGGAGTCCCCTAGCTAGCGGGGCTAGCACAGATACGCAGTATTTT	CAWSPLASGASTDTQYF
TRBV30	.	.	TRBJ1-1	TGTGCCTGGATAGTGGGCGCGGGGAACACTGAAGCTTTCTTT	CAWIVGAGNTEAFF
TRBV20-1	.	once	TRBJ2-5	TGCAGTGCCAACTATGAAGAGACCCAGTACTTC	CSANYEETQYF
TRBV7-9	.	once	TRBJ1-2	TGTGCCAGCAGTCTGGGGGGGCTGGACTATGGCTACACCTTC	CASSLGGLDYGYTF
TRBV2	TRBD2	.	TRBJ2-5	TGTGCCAGCAGTGACGTTAGCGGGACGACCCAGTACTTC	CASSDVSGTTQYF
TRBV6-1	.	.	TRBJ2-7	TGTGCCAGCAGTGAGAGGGACGAAGGCTACGAGCAGTACTTC	CASSERDEGYEQYF
TRBV5-1	TRBD1	few	TRBJ2-5	TGCGCCAGCAGCTTACAGCCAGGGACAGTTAAAGAGACCCAGTACTTC	CASSLQPGTVKETQYF
TRBV6-5	.	.	TRBJ2-3	TGTGCCAGCAGTCGGGCAGGGTTTGTTACAGATACGCAGTATTTT	CASSRAGFVTDTQYF
TRBV7-4	TRBD2	.	TRBJ2-3	TGTGCCAGCTACCAGGCGGGAGAGGTTGAAGATACGCAGTATTTT	CASYQAGEVEDTQYF
TRBV10-1	.	.	TRBJ2-1	TGCGCCAGCAGTGAGTCGGGCCTACGGAATGAGCAGTTCTTC	CASSESGLRNEQFF
TRBV5-1	.	.	TRBJ1-1	TGCGCCAGCAGCTCGCAACCGGGGACCCAGAACACTGAAGCTTTCTTT	CASSSQPGTQNTEAFF
TRBV28	.	.	TRBJ2-1	TGTGCCAGCAGCCGAAACAATGAGCAGTTCTTC	CASSRNNEQFF
TRBV6-1	.	.	TRBJ2-5	TGTGCCAGCAGCCCAACTAGCCCATTAGGGGAGACCCAGTACTTC	CASSPTSPLGETQYF
TRBV5-5	TRBD1	.	TRBJ2-6	TGTGCCAGCAGTCTCGGACAGGGATCTAGCTTTGGGGCCAACGTCCTGACTTTC	CASSLGQGSSFGANVLTF
TRBV5-1	.	.	TRBJ2-5	TGCGCCAGCAGCTTGCAAGGAGGAGGGCTTCAAGAGACCCAGTACTTC	CASSLQGGGLQETQYF
TRBV7-8	TRBD1	.	TRBJ1-1	TGTGCCAGCAGCTTAGCGGGACAGGGTGAAGCTTTCTTT	CASSLAGQGEAFF
TRBV11-2	.	large	TRBJ1-2	TGTGCCAGCAGCTTAGAATCAGGGATAAACTATGGCTACACCTTC	CASSLESGINYGYTF
TRBV5-6	.	.	TRBJ2-7	TGTGCCAGCAGCTTGCTTGGACACGAGCAGTACTTC	CASSLLGHEQYF